This T cell receptor (beta chain) was obtained from a study of naive and memory T cell subsets (dated by TCRdb to between 2016 and 2019). Study-wide context: Sorted naive and memory T cell subsets from peripheral blood were analyzed in the study using a UMI-based, open-source pipeline for TCR alpha and beta sequencing. The functional CMV T cell responses agreed completely with IgG serology results. RNA was DNase-treated and reverse transcribed with TCR constant-region primers, mostly using SuperScript III. Beyond this particular receptor, the publication reports: In both CD4 and CD8 cells, a rise in Gini index and a fall in Shannon and inverse Simpson diversity were observed from naive through CM, EM and EMRA. TCR abundance followed a power law whose exponent differed between naive and memory subsets but was consistent across the three individuals. Clonotypes were defined as single alpha or beta chain sequences, not paired alpha/beta receptors. RNA-based TCR counts may be affected by expression changes linked to T cell activation and differentiation. Naive repertoires, especially CD8, contained a few larger clonotypes, possibly memory cells re-expressing CD45RA. The repertoire findings for the naive and memory subsets could not be validated, as no ground truth was available. After error correction, over 90% of naive TCR sequences appeared only once, giving much steeper abundance distributions than memory subsets.

In its sample, this clonotype was seen many times. The clone's antigen remains unknown. Base-call qualities are not available, and no considerably larger clone is one nucleotide away. From the second PCR step on, the TCR alpha and beta chain libraries were amplified in separate reactions. To determine each donor's CMV status, fresh PBMCs were stimulated overnight with CMV viral lysate, and IFNgamma production from CD4+ T cells was then assessed. Using Miltenyi beads, CD4 T cells were first positively selected, and CD8 T cells were then positively selected from the CD4-negative fraction. After staining for CD3, CD4, CD8, CD45RA, CD27 and a live/dead dye, cells were sorted on a BD Aria II into four subsets based on CD45RA and CD27. Blood came from three healthy volunteers, each fractionated into CD4 and CD8 T cells and then into four differentiation subsets. Roughly 120 ml of peripheral blood was collected from each donor, and PBMC were isolated from the blood using Ficoll-Paque PLUS density-gradient centrifugation. Sorted cells were lysed in RLT buffer, after which RNA was extracted using a Qiagen RNeasy kit and stored at -80 degrees C.

The CDR3 contains 17 residues, cysteine and phenylalanine counted. Only the CDR3 portion is preserved as DNA: 51 bases, with reading frame beginning at the first base. Between the V and J ends, shortened by 3 bases and 6 bases respectively, the junction contains 18 bases. Based on the germline V gene, the CDR1 and CDR2 sequences are SGHTA and FQGNSA. Libraries were constructed by UMI-ligation and nested PCR. The beta constant-region primer was an equimolar mix of two oligonucleotides covering both TRBC1 and TRBC2. A single-stranded oligonucleotide containing the SP2 primer and a 12-nucleotide UMI was joined to the 3' end of the cDNA by T4 RNA ligase 1. The ligated cDNA went through four rounds of PCR with nested alpha and beta constant-region primers together with the SP2 primer. The ligation reaction was kept at 16 degrees C for about 19-25 hours. PCR2 was typically performed as a SYBR Green qPCR and was stopped at a predetermined threshold so that over-amplification was prevented. All purifications after the first were performed with Agencourt AMPure XP magnetic beads. Libraries were quantified by Qubit and checked on a TapeStation, where a main peak was expected near 650 bp. Sequencing of the pooled libraries was done on an Illumina MiSeq using v2 2x251 paired-end kits, which typically yielded about 1-2.3 million reads per sample. Libraries were pooled at 4 nM per sample, and roughly 4.5-7.5% PhiX was added to improve cluster recognition. The paper's processing steps were these. Decombinator assigned V and J genes to Demultiplexor-processed FASTQ reads by tag matching, allowing a single base-pair mismatch. By using UMIs, Collapsinator corrected both sequencing errors and the frequency errors caused by PCR heterogeneity. TCRs were translated and CDR3s were extracted from the conserved cysteine to the FGXG phenylalanine by CDR3Translator, with non-productive sequences being flagged. Repertoires were subsampled to equal numbers of UMI-defined TCRs before Gini, Shannon entropy and inverse Simpson indices were calculated. Power-law fits to clonotype abundance distributions were performed by maximum likelihood within the linear range. When run on a single naive CD8 sample, MIGEC and the pipeline yielded similar UMI counts, similar unique TCR numbers and similar clonal distributions. In one analysis, naive TCRs that were also found in any memory subset of the same donor were excluded from the naive repertoire. Repertoires were searched for about 7,300 CMV-associated CDR3 sequences compiled from VDJdb and a published dataset. The public reads were run again by TCRdb, first through fastp at Q25 and then through MiXCR, and only productive beta chains were kept. Identical CDR3 protein sequences are pooled into one entry, listed with their most common genes and DNA. TCRdb's processing, not the authors' own work, is the source of the V and J calls. The sample includes 140,000 to 150,000 distinct CDR3 sequences, with 15% to 20% observed a single time. The leading ten clones occupy roughly 0.14% of the sample.

The chain is made from TRBV7-2 and TRBJ1-6; the D gene is perhaps TRBD1, from 5 matching bases. This receptor was taken from a human donor in good health. The sample consisted of naive CD4+ T cells from blood. Reading the label with the study, this specimen's cell subset or site is: naive T cells, CD45RA high CD27+. The DNA sequence follows: TGTGCCAGCAGCTTGGTAGGGGTTTTGCCGGCTAATTCACCCCTCCACTTT. It translates as CASSLVGVLPANSPLHF.